The 8 T cell receptor beta chains reported below all come from one sample, sequenced in a study of OX40 agonist ivuxolimab in advanced cancers. Method: immunoSEQ multiplex PCR; TCRdb's copy keeps in-frame clones and lacks some. The sample holds 70,000 or so clones; 90% are singletons and the top ten take roughly a tenth. Sequenced material: CD4+ or CD8+ T cells sorted from blood, taken in a trial of the OX40 agonist ivuxolimab. These receptors originate from an adult with an advanced solid tumor such as melanoma, head and neck, liver or kidney cancer.

The V and J genes are TRBV7-2 and TRBJ2-5, with unresolved D. V was pared by 5 bases and J by 4 bases, with 11 bases between. Germline loops: CDR1 SGHTA, CDR2 FQGNSA. The CDR3 contains 13 residues. The CDR3 nucleotides read TGTGCCAGCAGCCCTACATGGGGAGAGACCCAGTACTTC. This sequence encodes CASSPTWGETQYF.

The chain uses TRBV4-3 and TRBJ1-5, with D maybe TRBD1 (6 bases). The CDR3 spans 14 residues. The germline V gene encodes CDR1 LGHNA and CDR2 YSLEER. V dropped 4 bases and J dropped 4 bases, with 11 bases sitting between them. Written as DNA, the CDR3 is TGCGCCAGCAGCCCGCACAGGGAGAATCAGCCCCAGCATTTT. Encoded protein: CASSPHRENQPQHF.

This chain connects TRBV18 to TRBJ2-7; D is unresolved. In germline, CDR1 is KGHSH, CDR2 LQKENI. CDR3 length: 15 amino acids. Trimming pared 1 base from V and 0 bases from J, leaving 10 bases between. CDR3 bases: TGTGCCAGCTCACCACTACAGAGCAGCTCCTACGAGCAGTACTTC. Translation gives CASSPLQSSSYEQYF.

The V call is TRBV27, the J call TRBJ2-1; the match to TRBD2 covers 11 bases. The trim removed 4 bases at V and 9 bases at J, leaving 8 bases unmatched. The CDR3 covers 15 residues. Germline CDR1 and CDR2: MNHEY and SMNVEV (reference sequence). The CDR3 nucleotides are TGTGCCAGCAGTTCTCGGGTAGCGGGAGGGGGTGAGCAGTTCTTC. This gives the protein CASSSRVAGGGEQFF.

CDR3 loop: CASSLTGTDTQYF. In DNA, the CDR3 is TGTGCCAGCAGCTTAACTGGGACAGATACGCAGTATTTT. This sequence joins TRBV11-3 and TRBJ2-3; D remains unclear. The V gene's germline CDR1 is SGHNT and CDR2 YENEEA. The CDR3 length is 13 residues. V lost 2 bases to trimming and J lost 3 bases, with 6 bases between them.

The chain recombines TRBV7-9 with TRBJ2-7; D ambiguous. Germline V gene lookup returns CDR1 SEHNR and CDR2 FQNEAQ (reference sequence). Trimming took 6 bases from V and 3 from J, leaving 12 bases between them. The CDR3 spans 13 residues. In nucleotides, the CDR3 is TGTGCCAGCAGTCTAGACGGAATCTACGAGCAGTACTTC. This gives the protein CASSLDGIYEQYF. The full variable domain, with the rest looked up from reference TRBV7-9 and TRBJ2-7, is DTGVSQNPRHKITKRGQNVTFRCDPISEHNRLYWYRQTLGQGPEFLTYFQNEAQLEKSRLLSDRFSAERPKGSFSTLEIQRTEQGDSAMYLCASSLDGIYEQYFGPGTRLTVT.

This chain connects TRBV4-1 to TRBJ2-7, with TRBD2 identical over 7 bases. With V trimmed by 2 bases and J by 3 bases, 13 bases remained unmatched. This CDR3 spans 17 amino acids. Germline lookup yields CDR1 MGHRA and CDR2 YSYEKL. As DNA, the CDR3 is TGCGCCAGCAGCCAAACAGTGGGTAGCGGACTAGTCTACGAGCAGTACTTC. Amino acid sequence: CASSQTVGSGLVYEQYF.

This chain joins TRBV5-6 and TRBJ1-1; 10 bases are a match to TRBD1. The CDR3 extends over 18 amino acids. Losses at the gene ends were 0 bases for V and 7 bases for J; bases not matched to a gene: 15. Germline V gives CDR1 SGHDT, CDR2 YYEEEE. In nucleotides, the CDR3 is TGTGCCAGCAGCTTGGAACTGGGACAGGGGACTCTCGGCTTTGAAGCTTTCTTT. This sequence encodes CASSLELGQGTLGFEAFF.